Listed below are T cell receptor beta chains from one sample, sequenced in a study of beta chain features in type 1 diabetes. Assay used: immunoSEQ multiplex PCR; TCRdb lists only in-frame clones, some missing. The data hold approximately 260,000 clones, with 24% observed a single time. The sample taken for sequencing was naive CD4+ T cells from blood. The receptors shown here come from a young woman with type 1 diabetes. The CDR3 runs from the conserved cysteine through the conserved F or W. D genes are given only for firm matches. Size tells how often a clone was seen (once, few, many) or the class of an expanded clone, and some rows leave it out.

cdr3_nt | cdr3_aa | j_call | clone_size | d_call | v_call
TGCAGCGGGGGAATCAGGGGGCTCGGCACTGAAGCTTTCTTT | CSGGIRGLGTEAFF | TRBJ1-1 | NA | TRBD1 | TRBV29-1
TGCAGCGGCAAGGAAGGACTGAGGCAGTTCTTC | CSGKEGLRQFF | TRBJ2-1 | few | NA | TRBV29-1
TGTGCCAGTAGTATAGACCTAAGCTCCTACAATGAGCAGTTCTTC | CASSIDLSSYNEQFF | TRBJ2-1 | NA | NA | TRBV19
TGTGCCAGCAGCTTGGTGCAGGGCGATGGCTACACCTTC | CASSLVQGDGYTF | TRBJ1-2 | few | NA | TRBV5-4
TGTGCCAGCAGTGAACAGGGGGCAGGGTATGAGCAGTTCTTC | CASSEQGAGYEQFF | TRBJ2-1 | NA | TRBD1 | TRBV2
TGTGCCAGCAGTCACGCGGGACAGGGGGACTATGGCTACACCTTC | CASSHAGQGDYGYTF | TRBJ1-2 | NA | TRBD1 | TRBV25-1
TGTGCCTCCGGACAGGGGCCAGAGACCCAGTACTTC | CASGQGPETQYF | TRBJ2-5 | few | TRBD1 | TRBV6-5
TGTGCCAGCAGCTTCCTAGCGGAATCCATCACGGGCACAGATACGCAGTATTTT | CASSFLAESITGTDTQYF | TRBJ2-3 | few | TRBD2 | TRBV7-9
TGTGCCTGGAGTGGTGCACCGGGACAGGGAAATGAAAAACTGTTTTTT | CAWSGAPGQGNEKLFF | TRBJ1-4 | NA | TRBD1 | TRBV30
TGTGCCAGCAGTGACCCTCTAAGCTCCTACAATGAGCAGTTCTTC | CASSDPLSSYNEQFF | TRBJ2-1 | NA | NA | TRBV25-1
TGTGCCTGGAACACAGGACCCAATCAGCCCCAGCATTTT | CAWNTGPNQPQHF | TRBJ1-5 | NA | NA | TRBV30
TGTGCCACCGAGGGGGAGGGCTACGAGCAGTACTTC | CATEGEGYEQYF | TRBJ2-7 | few | NA | TRBV25-1
TGTGCCAGCAGCGGAACCGGGACTAAGGCTAATGAGCAGTTCTTC | CASSGTGTKANEQFF | TRBJ2-1 | few | TRBD2 | TRBV5-6
TGTGCCTGGGGATTTGACAGTATGGGGACCGGGGAGCTGTTTTTT | CAWGFDSMGTGELFF | TRBJ2-2 | few | NA | TRBV30
TGTGCCAGCAAGGAGGGTTTGAGGCCCCAAGAGACCCAGTACTTC | CASKEGLRPQETQYF | TRBJ2-5 | NA | NA | TRBV6-6
TGCAGCGTTGAAGGGGGCCTAGAAGCTTTCTTT | CSVEGGLEAFF | TRBJ1-1 | NA | NA | TRBV29-1
TGCGCCAGCAGCCTCCTCCCCGGGACTACCCAAGAGACCCAGTACTTC | CASSLLPGTTQETQYF | TRBJ2-5 | NA | TRBD2 | TRBV4-1
TGTGCCAGCAGTTTTTTTCTGGGGGCCAATGAGCAGTTCTTC | CASSFFLGANEQFF | TRBJ2-1 | NA | NA | TRBV6-5
TGTGCCAGCAGTTTGGACTCCTCCTACGAGCAGTACTTC | CASSLDSSYEQYF | TRBJ2-7 | NA | NA | TRBV28
TGTGCCTGGAGTCCCCAGGGGGATTATGGCTACACCTTC | CAWSPQGDYGYTF | TRBJ1-2 | few | TRBD1 | TRBV30
TGTGCCAGCTCACCTACTCGGGGAGGAATCGAGCAGTACTTC | CASSPTRGGIEQYF | TRBJ2-7 | few | NA | TRBV18
TGTGCCAGCAGCCCACAGGGACAGGGAGGTCGCGAGCAGTACTTC | CASSPQGQGGREQYF | TRBJ2-7 | NA | TRBD1 | TRBV5-4
TGTGCCTGGAGTGTCGGGGACGAGCAGTACTTC | CAWSVGDEQYF | TRBJ2-7 | few | NA | TRBV30
TGCAGCGTTGACTGGGGGCTTAGAGATACGCAGTATTTT | CSVDWGLRDTQYF | TRBJ2-3 | NA | NA | TRBV29-1
TGTGCCAGCAGTTTGGCTAGCGGGAATTCAGATACGCAGTATTTT | CASSLASGNSDTQYF | TRBJ2-3 | few | TRBD2 | TRBV28